The entry below describes one T cell receptor beta chain. Which antigen it targets is not known. No qualities accompany the bases; no much larger clone lies one base away. TCRbeta CDR3 regions were amplified from genomic DNA by means of the immunoSEQ Assay, a bias-controlled multiplex PCR. Per the original workflow: The number of nucleated cells in each sample was estimated from the amplification of reference gene primers within the assay. To quantify the absolute abundance of each unique TCRbeta CDR3 rearrangement, sequence reads were collapsed and filtered. Productive Simpson clonality was computed per sample as the square root of Simpson's diversity index over productive rearrangements. TCRdb retrieved this table from immuneACCESS and kept in-frame rearrangements only. Not all clones are present; in checked studies, unresolved V genes account for under half, and no reason is known for the remainder. The V and J calls and clone size were taken over from that table, and D and trimming were inferred from the DNA. The sample records some 98,000 clones, around 82% of which are singletons. The ten largest clones take up roughly 10% of the sample.

This sample stems from a study of blood T cell repertoires in COVID-19 (dated by TCRdb to between 2020 and 2021). About the full investigation: The collaborator samples originated in the United States, Italy and Spain and spanned the acute and convalescent phases of COVID-19. The material from the prospective study consisted of cDNA or gDNA derived from T cells, B-cell-depleted T cells, or PBMCs. Deeply sampled blood TCRbeta repertoires from subjects exposed to, actively infected with, or recovered from COVID-19 were included in the dataset. A freely available public database, intended as a resource for researchers studying the immune response to SARS-CoV-2, is where the repertoires were released. The samples were drawn from the first 160 participants of the ongoing ImmuneRACE study and from over 950 subjects provided by 6 global collaborators. The sample metadata nearly always contained a de-identified subject ID, COVID-19 status, age in years and sex. Where available, HLA class I and class II types were obtained from metadata supplied by the sample provider rather than from assay-based typing.

Broad study findings and their caveats: The quantity of clinical and demographic metadata differed by source and by participant and was supplied without curation.

The collaborating institutions used their own protocols to collect whole blood in K2EDTA tubes. For TCRbeta analysis, collaborator samples were shipped as frozen whole blood, as isolated PBMCs, or as DNA extracted from either sample type. As encoded in the germline V gene, CDR1 is SNHLY while CDR2 is FYNNEI. V loses 2 bases, J loses 14 bases, and the germline ends lie 7 bases apart. Measured from the cysteine to the phenylalanine, the CDR3 is 11 residues long. Just the 33-base CDR3 DNA is kept, in frame starting at base 1. Sequences were obtained from peripheral blood. The chain is assembled from TRBV2 and TRBJ1-6, with an unclear D gene assignment. This receptor was obtained from a man in his 70s with active or convalescent COVID-19. CDR3 reads: CASSEQNSLHF. The nucleotides read TGTGCCAGCAGTGAACAAAACTCCCTCCACTTT.